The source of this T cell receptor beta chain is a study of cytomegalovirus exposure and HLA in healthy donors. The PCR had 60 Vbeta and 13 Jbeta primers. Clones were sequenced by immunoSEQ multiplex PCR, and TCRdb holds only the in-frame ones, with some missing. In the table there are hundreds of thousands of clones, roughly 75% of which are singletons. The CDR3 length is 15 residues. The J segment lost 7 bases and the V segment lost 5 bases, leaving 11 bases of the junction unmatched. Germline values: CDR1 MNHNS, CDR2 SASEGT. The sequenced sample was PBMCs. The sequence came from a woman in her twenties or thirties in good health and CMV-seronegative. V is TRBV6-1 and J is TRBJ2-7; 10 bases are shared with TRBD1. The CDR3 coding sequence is TGTGCCAGCAGTAACCCGGGACAGGGGATGAAGGAGCAGTACTTC. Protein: CASSNPGQGMKEQYF.